This T cell receptor beta chain appears in the sequencing data of a study of blood T cell repertoires in COVID-19. Germline lookup yields CDR1 SGHDT and CDR2 YYEEEE. Deletions cut 4 bases from V and 0 bases from J, with 10 bases between. The CDR3 length is 15 residues. Authors' data handling: The authors estimated nucleated cell counts from reference gene primer amplification. Sequenced by immunoSEQ multiplex PCR; TCRdb stores in-frame clones only, minus some. The DNA gave D and trimming, while V, J and clone size come from that table. This table has 97,000 or so clones, roughly 80% appearing once. The sequenced sample consisted of peripheral blood. This chain joins TRBV5-6 and TRBJ1-4; no clear D. The TCR comes from a man aged 55 to 70 with active or convalescent COVID-19. The DNA for the CDR3 is TGTGCCAGCAGCCTATATCCAACAACTAATGAAAAACTGTTTTTT. Its translation: CASSLYPTTNEKLFF.